These 6 T cell receptor beta chains were all obtained from the same sample, sequenced in a study of cytomegalovirus exposure and HLA in healthy donors. The PCR ran on 60 Vbeta and 13 Jbeta primers. Assay used: immunoSEQ multiplex PCR; TCRdb lists only in-frame clones, some missing. The sample lists about 98,000 clones, more than 60% occurring once. The sequenced sample was PBMCs. The receptors were sampled from a young man in good health and CMV-seropositive.

The chain recombines TRBV4-1 with TRBJ1-1, with D possibly being TRBD1 (5 bases). Germline CDR1 reads MGHRA; CDR2 reads YSYEKL. Trimming took 0 bases from V and 4 from J, leaving 18 bases between them. The CDR3 spans 17 residues. The DNA for the CDR3 is TGCGCCAGCAGCCAAGATAGTCGTGAGCCTAGGGGCACTGAAGCTTTCTTT. Protein product: CASSQDSREPRGTEAFF.

The CDR3 here is CASSLGPQSSYNSPLHF. The DNA of the CDR3 is TGCGCCAGCAGCTTGGGGCCCCAAAGCTCCTATAATTCACCCCTCCACTTT. The genes are TRBV5-1 and TRBJ1-6; D remains unclear. The CDR3 totals 17 residues. Germline-derived CDR1 and CDR2 are SGHRS and YFSETQ. Trimming pared 0 bases from V and 0 bases from J, leaving 10 bases between.

V and J are TRBV19 and TRBJ2-2; 9 nucleotides agree with TRBD1. In germline, CDR1 is LNHDA, CDR2 SQIVND (reference sequence). The CDR3 sequence is 16 residues long. V lost 6 bases to trimming and J lost 5 bases; unmatched junction nucleotides: 10. The CDR3 coding sequence is TGTGCCAGTAGACTGGGACAGGGAGCCCATACCGGGGAGCTGTTTTTT. Translated, it gives CASRLGQGAHTGELFF.

CDR3 sequence: CASSTGWSEQFF. CDR3 DNA sequence: TGTGCCAGCAGTACAGGGTGGAGTGAGCAGTTCTTC. V gene TRBV6-5 combines with J gene TRBJ2-1, with D possibly matching TRBD1 (6 bases). Germline V gene sequence: CDR1 MNHEY, CDR2 SVGAGI. Trimming left V 5 bases short and J 9 bases short, with 11 bases between. This CDR3 has 12 amino acids.

The rearrangement uses TRBV14 and TRBJ1-1, with 7 bases lining up with TRBD1. This CDR3 is built from 14 residues. V shed 4 bases, J shed 1 base, and the junction held 3 bases outside the gene matches. CDR1 SGHDN and CDR2 FVKESK come from the germline V gene. The CDR3 region has the DNA TGTGCCAGCAGCCGAACAGGGGCGAACACTGAAGCTTTCTTT. Encoded protein: CASSRTGANTEAFF.

This sequence joins TRBV4-1 and TRBJ2-2, with a weak D call TRBD1 (6 bases). Trimming took 1 base from V and 5 from J, leaving 17 bases between them. Germline values: CDR1 MGHRA, CDR2 YSYEKL. The CDR3 totals 17 residues. CDR3 amino acids: CASSQGPGPQGTGELFF. In DNA, the CDR3 is TGCGCCAGCAGCCAAGGACCCGGGCCCCAGGGGACCGGGGAGCTGTTTTTT.